One and the same sample provided the 18 T cell receptor beta chains below, sequenced in a study of cytomegalovirus exposure and HLA in healthy donors. Use of 60 Vbeta and 13 Jbeta primers characterized the PCR. This table comes from immunoSEQ multiplex PCR, and its TCRdb copy is limited to in-frame clones, with some not included. The sample yields under 150,000 clones, about 64% seen once. Specimen: PBMCs. These TCRs come from a man in his 60s in good health and CMV-seronegative.

This clone has only a few counts. The rearrangement uses TRBV28 and TRBJ1-1; 11 bases are a match to TRBD1. CDR1 MDHEN and CDR2 SYDVKM come from the germline V gene. The CDR3 is 15 amino acids. The DNA for the CDR3 is TGTGTTACCTCCGGACAGGGGGCATATAACACTGAAGCTTTCTTT. As protein: CVTSGQGAYNTEAFF. The full variable domain, rest sourced from reference TRBV28 and TRBJ1-1, is DVKVTQSSRYLVKRTGEKVFLECVQDMDHENMFWYRQDPGLGLRLIYFSYDVKMKEKGDIPEGYSVSREKKERFSLILESASTNQTSMYLCVTSGQGAYNTEAFFGQGTRLTVV.

J is TRBJ2-7 and V is TRBV5-1; 11 nucleotides align to TRBD1. V lost 4 bases to trimming and J lost 5 bases; unmatched junction nucleotides: 8. The germline V gene encodes CDR1 SGHRS and CDR2 YFSETQ. CDR3 length: 15 amino acids. CDR3 region: CASSRIRTGGNEQYF. As DNA, the CDR3 is TGCGCCAGCAGCCGAATCCGGACAGGGGGCAACGAGCAGTACTTC.

The chain uses TRBV28 and TRBJ2-3, with TRBD1 as a possible D gene (5 bases). This CDR3 is built from 13 residues. Trimming cost V 5 bases and J 2 bases, with 8 bases left between them. CDR1 MDHEN and CDR2 SYDVKM come from the germline V gene. The CDR3 loop is CASSLRATDTQYF. The CDR3 bases are TGTGCCAGCAGTCTCAGGGCCACAGATACGCAGTATTTT.

The chain employs TRBV30 and TRBJ2-1; D possibly corresponds to TRBD2 (6 bases). CDR1 GTSNPN and CDR2 SVGIG come from the germline V gene (reference sequence). This CDR3 is 14 amino acids long. V was clipped by 7 bases and J by 2 bases, with 15 bases between them. The CDR3 DNA is TGTGCCTCGATCCCGGGACTGGCCTACAATGAGCAGTTCTTC. Its protein product is CASIPGLAYNEQFF.

Concerning this clone itself: The CDR3 does not end in the conserved phenylalanine or tryptophan, so this is likely a read error. The limits of the CDR3 on the DNA are not certain, so only TCRdb's listed CDR3 is given. This chain connects TRBV27 to TRBJ2-7; no check of the table's D call, TRBD1, against the DNA was made. Both ends counted, the CDR3 spans 12 residues. CDR1 is MNHEY and CDR2 is SMNVEV in the germline V gene (reference sequence). The CDR3 region is CASSIKYGPKGQ.

The V gene is TRBV4-1, the J gene TRBJ1-2, with 8 nucleotides matching TRBD1. Germline-derived CDR1 and CDR2 are MGHRA and YSYEKL. The CDR3 has 16 residues. J was trimmed by 0 bases and V by 3 bases; bases with no gene match: 6. The chain's CDR3 is CASSHQGARANYGYTF. The CDR3 DNA follows: TGCGCCAGCAGCCACCAGGGGGCGCGAGCTAACTATGGCTACACCTTC.

The chain is built from TRBV4-3 and TRBJ2-1, with 13 bases fitting TRBD2. The CDR3 has 17 amino acids. The V and J ends lost 2 bases and 0 bases, in that order; junction bases with no gene match: 1. Germline V gene sequence: CDR1 LGHNA, CDR2 YSLEER. CDR3 bases: TGCGCCAGCAGCCAAAGGACTAGCGGGAGCTCCTACAATGAGCAGTTCTTC. Protein product: CASSQRTSGSSYNEQFF.

This clone was observed once. The chain links TRBV6-5 to TRBJ1-6; D ambiguous. V lost 4 bases, J lost 15 bases, and 19 bases lay in between. This CDR3 contains 14 residues. Germline V gene data show CDR1 as MNHEY and CDR2 as SVGAGI. The CDR3 protein is CASSSPGKDTFLHF. CDR3 DNA: TGTGCCAGCAGTTCCCCGGGGAAAGACACTTTCCTCCACTTT.

This sequence joins TRBV6-1 and TRBJ1-1, with 7 bases fitting TRBD1. The germline CDR1 and CDR2 sequences are MNHNS and SASEGT. This CDR3 contains 13 residues. V lost 5 bases to trimming and J lost 5 bases; unmatched junction nucleotides: 5. The CDR3 DNA sequence: TGTGCCAGCAGTCGACAGGGACCGACTGAAGCTTTCTTT. Translation: CASSRQGPTEAFF.

This chain joins TRBV7-8 and TRBJ2-2; D gene uncertain. This CDR3 is 15 amino acids long. With 2 bases removed from V and 3 bases from J, the gap between germline ends came to 10 bases. Germline assignment: CDR1 SGHVS and CDR2 FQNEAQ. In DNA form, the CDR3 reads TGTGCCAGCAGCTTAAATCGTCCGGACACCGGGGAGCTGTTTTTT. It is translated as CASSLNRPDTGELFF. Based on the CDR3 plus reference TRBV7-8 and TRBJ2-2, the full variable domain is GAGVSQSPRYKVAKRGQDVALRCDPISGHVSLFWYQQALGQGPEFLTYFQNEAQLDKSGLPSDRFFAERPEGSVSTLKIQRTQQEDSAVYLCASSLNRPDTGELFFGEGSRLTVL.

This chain links TRBV9 with TRBJ2-2; possibly TRBD2 for D (5 bases). Trimming removed 0 bases at V and 4 bases at J, with 16 bases between. CDR1 and CDR2 from the germline V gene are SGDLS and YYNGEE. The CDR3 has 17 amino acids. In DNA, the CDR3 is TGTGCCAGCAGCGTAGCCCCACAATCGGGGTTCACCGGGGAGCTGTTTTTT. Protein product: CASSVAPQSGFTGELFF.

This clone was detected only once. The V and J genes are TRBV30 and TRBJ2-6, with D perhaps TRBD1 (6 bases). From germline, CDR1 is GTSNPN and CDR2 SVGIG (reference sequence). The CDR3 runs to 15 residues. The V end was cut by 4 bases, the J end by 1 base, with 11 bases between. As DNA, the CDR3 is TGTGCCTGGATGCCAGGGGATTCTGGGGCCAACGTCCTGACTTTC. Residues: CAWMPGDSGANVLTF.

V usage is TRBV9 and J usage is TRBJ1-2; 9 bases are shared with TRBD1. This CDR3 spans 13 amino acids. The trim removed 3 bases at V and 8 bases at J, leaving 5 bases unmatched. Germline V lookup: CDR1 SGDLS, CDR2 YYNGEE. The CDR3: CASSAQGARGYTF. The CDR3 DNA follows: TGTGCCAGCAGCGCACAGGGGGCGCGAGGCTACACCTTC.

This clone has a handful of counts. The genes are TRBV9 and TRBJ1-2, with a weak D call TRBD1 (6 bases). Trimming removed 0 bases from V and 8 bases from J, with 11 bases in between. This CDR3 is 13 amino acids long. Germline values: CDR1 SGDLS, CDR2 YYNGEE. For the CDR3, the DNA is TGTGCCAGCAGCGTAGAGGGGGTGGTAGGCTACACCTTC. Translated, it gives CASSVEGVVGYTF.

The chain links TRBV2 to TRBJ1-5; unclear D gene. CDR3 length equals 14 residues. The V end lost 6 bases, the J end lost 5 bases, and 14 bases lay between the germline ends. In germline, CDR1 is SNHLY, CDR2 FYNNEI. Here the CDR3 reads CASRPLRGDQPQHF. The CDR3 region has the DNA TGTGCCAGCAGGCCCCTGCGCGGGGATCAGCCCCAGCATTTT.

The J gene is TRBJ2-7, the V gene TRBV25-1; D is uncertain. CDR1 is MGHDK and CDR2 is SYGVNS in the germline V gene. This CDR3 contains 11 residues. Trimming left V 3 bases short and J 8 bases short, with 8 bases between. CDR3 region: CASSDRRQQYF. In DNA, the CDR3 is TGTGCCAGCAGTGATCGGCGGCAGCAGTACTTC.

This clone was detected a few times. J is TRBJ2-7 and V is TRBV29-1; TRBD2 matches 14 bases. J was trimmed by 4 bases and V by 7 bases; bases with no gene match: 6. Germline lookup yields CDR1 SQVTM and CDR2 ANQGSEA. CDR3 size: 14 residues. DNA for the CDR3: TGCAGCGCGACTAGCGGGAGGGGAACTTACGAGCAGTACTTC. This translates into CSATSGRGTYEQYF.

The gene calls are TRBV5-8 and TRBJ1-5; a possible D gene is TRBD1 (5 bases). The CDR3 runs 18 residues. V was trimmed by 0 bases and J by 1 base, leaving 17 bases between them. The germline V gene encodes CDR1 SGHTS and CDR2 YDEGEE. This chain's CDR3 is CASSLEYRWIRSNQPQHF. As DNA, the CDR3 is TGTGCCAGCAGCTTGGAGTACAGGTGGATACGAAGCAATCAGCCCCAGCATTTT.